The clone carrying this TCR beta chain was detected ten times or more. Its cognate antigen is unknown. Peripheral blood was drawn, roughly 10 milliliters per donor. These data belong to a study of blood T cells in healthy people across ages. The authors ran a second PCR of 7 to 11 cycles using a sample-barcoded 5' primer and a J-beta primer mix. One entry per CDR3 protein results from TCRdb running MiXCR on the 5' RACE reads. In the table there are around 870,000 distinct CDR3 sequences, less than 35% of which are singletons. Study outcomes and limitations: As age increased, TCR beta diversity per million T cells fell in a roughly linear fashion.

The clonotype was recovered from a woman over 75 in good health. The sample taken for sequencing was blood.

The CDR3 nucleotides are TGTGCCAGCAGTTACAAACAGGGGGCTAACAATGAGCAGTTCTTC. Amino acid sequence: CASSYKQGANNEQFF. The chain joins TRBV6-6 to TRBJ2-1; TRBD1 matches 9 bases. The V gene's germline CDR1 is MNHNY and CDR2 SVGAGI (reference sequence). J was trimmed by 5 bases and V by 2 bases; bases with no gene match: 4. The CDR3 consists of 15 residues.